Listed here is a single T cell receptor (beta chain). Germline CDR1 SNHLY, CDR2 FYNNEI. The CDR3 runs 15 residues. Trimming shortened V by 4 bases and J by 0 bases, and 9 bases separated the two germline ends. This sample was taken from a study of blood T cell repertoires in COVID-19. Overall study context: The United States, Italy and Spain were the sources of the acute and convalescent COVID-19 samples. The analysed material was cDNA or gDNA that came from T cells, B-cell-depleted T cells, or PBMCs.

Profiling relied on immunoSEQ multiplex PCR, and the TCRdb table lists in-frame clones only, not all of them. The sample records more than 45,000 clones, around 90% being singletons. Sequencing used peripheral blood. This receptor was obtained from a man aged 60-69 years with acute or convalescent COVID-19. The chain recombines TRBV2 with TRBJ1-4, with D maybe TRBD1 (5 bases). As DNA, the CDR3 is TGTGCCAGCAGTGGCGGGGGAACAACTAATGAAAAACTGTTTTTT. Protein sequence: CASSGGGTTNEKLFF.